This T cell receptor (beta chain) was captured in a study of shared T cell receptors in the human thymus. Generated by immunoSEQ multiplex PCR, the TCRdb table keeps only in-frame clones and is missing some. The table has over 450,000 clones, 75% to 85% seen once. V was trimmed by 2 bases and J by 8 bases, leaving 10 bases between them. This CDR3 contains 13 residues. The germline V gene encodes CDR1 SGHAT and CDR2 FQNNGV. These data also formed part of another study, on human thymus T cells. That paper states: Corrective heart surgery yielded resections, and these provided the thymus tissue.

V is TRBV11-2 and J is TRBJ1-5; D is unclear. Sequenced input: thymocytes. This TCR was recovered from a boy younger than two with a congenital heart defect. The CDR3 DNA follows: TGTGCCAGCAGCTTATCCCCCGGGGAGCCCCAGCATTTT. Its protein is CASSLSPGEPQHF.